Given below is one T cell receptor (beta chain) in context. In the study's own analysis: Counts of nucleated cells, estimated from reference gene primer amplification, were obtained. Only in-frame clones appear in the TCRdb table, and some are missing; sequencing was by immunoSEQ multiplex PCR. The V and J calls and the clone size are those of that table, but D and trimming were determined from the DNA. The sample has fewer than 250,000 clones, more than 70% seen once. The data were obtained in a study of blood T cell repertoires in COVID-19. Study context: The origin of the acute and convalescent COVID-19 samples was the United States, Italy and Spain. T cells, B-cell-depleted T cells, or PBMCs provided the cDNA or gDNA that served as material.

Germline CDR1 is LGHDT and CDR2 is YNNKEL (reference sequence). The CDR3 spans 16 residues. Trimming pared 0 bases from V and 4 bases from J, leaving 15 bases between. This chain links TRBV3-1 (or the pseudogene TRBV3-2) with TRBJ1-2; tentatively, D is TRBD1 (6 bases). Sequencing input: peripheral blood. This receptor was obtained from a woman between 50 and 59 years old with acute or convalescent COVID-19. This CDR3 reads CASSQDYLRGIYGYTF. In DNA form, the CDR3 reads TGTGCCAGCAGCCAAGATTACCTGAGGGGGATCTATGGCTACACCTTC.